The clone carrying this T cell receptor beta chain has just one count. This sample was included in a study of shared clonotypes between healthy human individuals. Germline V gives CDR1 SGHRS, CDR2 YFSETQ. The V segment lost 3 bases and the J segment 3 bases; nucleotides outside the gene matches: 7. The length of the CDR3 is 15 residues. Some clones are missing from TCRdb's copy, which holds only in-frame ones; the method was immunoSEQ multiplex PCR. This sample has over a million clones, with roughly 96% found just once. The rearrangement uses TRBV5-1 and TRBJ2-7; 9 positions agree with TRBD2. What was sequenced was naive CD4+ T cells sorted from blood. The subset here: CD45RA+ positively selected. This clonotype was sampled from a man under 40 in good health. The CDR3 nucleotides read TGCGCCAGCAGCTCTCAAGCGGGAGGAGGCTACGAGCAGTACTTC. Translated: CASSSQAGGGYEQYF. Based on the CDR3 plus reference TRBV5-1 and TRBJ2-7, the full variable domain is KAGVTQTPRYLIKTRGQQVTLSCSPISGHRSVSWYQQTPGQGLQFLFEYFSETQRNKGNFPGRFSGRQFSNSRSEMNVSTLELGDSALYLCASSSQAGGGYEQYFGPGTRLTVT.